This TCR beta chain is from a study of shared clonotypes between healthy human individuals. General observations from the study: What limited the represented genetic and exposure-history diversity was the small number of donors.

TCRdb's copy holds only in-frame clones and misses some; the assay was immunoSEQ multiplex PCR. The sample lists 530,000 or so clones; roughly 85% were seen once. This clone appeared a single time. What it binds is unknown. Specimen: PBMCs. This clonotype originated in a woman between 40 and 55 years old in good health. Some clones in this sample may be carry-over from other donors' samples.

CDR3 residues: CASSLAPGLAGVTDTQYF. The CDR3 DNA sequence: TGTGCCAGCAGCTTAGCACCGGGACTAGCGGGAGTAACAGATACGCAGTATTTT. The rearrangement uses TRBV11-2 and TRBJ2-3, with 14 bases aligning to TRBD2. CDR1 and CDR2 (germline): SGHAT, FQNNGV. CDR3 length: 18 amino acids. With 1 base clipped from V and 3 bases from J, the junction kept 6 bases outside the gene matches.